One sample yielded the 27 T cell receptor beta chains listed below, sequenced in a study of regulatory T cells in long-lasting Graves disease. Time point reported: newly diagnosed GD, antithyroid drugs for less than 3 months. The authors made the TCR library using RNA they extracted from PBMCs. Arm-PCR of CDR3 regions and iRepertoire HTBI primers were used to build TCR beta libraries. MiXCR, applied by TCRdb to the multiplex PCR reads, yields one record per CDR3 protein. The data show approximately 400,000 distinct CDR3 sequences, 15% seen once. This same sample was also part of a study on T cells in Graves' hyperthyroidism and ophthalmopathy.

This sample comprised peripheral blood mononuclear cells (PBMCs), obtained at new diagnosis, from a patient treated with antithyroid drugs. These receptor sequences come from a woman in her thirties with Graves disease.

J is TRBJ2-4 and V is TRBV6-1, with D maybe TRBD2 (6 bases). V was trimmed by 6 bases and J by 0 bases, leaving 9 bases between them. The CDR3 has 14 residues. The V gene's germline CDR1 is MNHNS and CDR2 SASEGT. CDR3 DNA: TGTGCCAGCAGAGGAGGGGTAGCCAAAAACATTCAGTACTTC. Amino acids: CASRGGVAKNIQYF.

The table lists this clonotype with a few counts. The V call is TRBV7-6, the J call TRBJ2-7, with 9 nucleotides matching TRBD2. Per the germline V gene, CDR1 is SGHVS and CDR2 is FNYEAQ. The CDR3 is 15 residues long. J lost 11 bases, V lost 5 bases, and 16 bases had no gene match. As DNA, the CDR3 is TGTGCCAGCAGCCGCCCCCCACAGGGACTAGCCTCCGAGTACTTC. This translates into CASSRPPQGLASEYF.

For this clonotype: The limits of the CDR3 on the DNA are not certain, so only TCRdb's listed CDR3 is given. The rearrangement links TRBV2 to TRBJ2-1; the table calls TRBD1, which could not be checked here. CDR1 is SNHLY, CDR2 FYNNEI, per germline. Counting both end residues, the CDR3 totals 14 amino acids. The CDR3 loop reads CASLRARGINERFF.

This clonotype has just a few counts. The chain uses TRBV6-1 and TRBJ2-3; 7 nucleotides match TRBD2. The CDR3 consists of 14 residues. Germline CDR1 reads MNHNS; CDR2 reads SASEGT. The ends lost 6 bases at V and 1 base at J; junction bases unmatched: 4. This CDR3 reads CASRGGWGTDTQYF. The DNA of the CDR3 is TGTGCCAGCAGGGGGGGGTGGGGCACAGATACGCAGTATTTT.

This clonotype was seen many times. The chain combines TRBV30 with TRBJ2-7; 12 bases map to TRBD2. Trimming cost V 3 bases and J 2 bases; bases outside gene matches: 2. The CDR3 spans 14 residues. From germline, CDR1 is GTSNPN and CDR2 SVGIG (reference sequence). The CDR3 DNA reads as TGTGCCTGGAGGCGGACTAGCGGGACCTACGAGCAGTACTTC. Residues: CAWRRTSGTYEQYF.

CDR3 sequence (DNA): TGTGCCAGCAGCTTAGGGACTAGCGGAAGAGATACGCAGTATTTT. Its protein is CASSLGTSGRDTQYF. This sequence joins TRBV7-9 and TRBJ2-3; TRBD2 matches at 10 bases. Germline V gene data show CDR1 as SEHNR and CDR2 as FQNEAQ (reference sequence). V lost 1 base to trimming and J lost 5 bases; unmatched junction nucleotides: 3. This CDR3 is built from 15 residues.

With regard to this clonotype: A single base is all that separates this from a far larger clone, so a read error is likely. The V gene is TRBV7-9, the J gene TRBJ2-1; D is perhaps TRBD1 (6 bases). This CDR3 has 11 residues. The germline gives CDR1 SEHNR, CDR2 FQNEAQ (reference sequence). With 8 bases removed from V and 10 bases from J, the gap between germline ends came to 12 bases. The CDR3 DNA is TGTGCCAGCGGGACAACCTACGAGCAGTTCTTC. Amino acid sequence: CASGTTYEQFF.

V gene TRBV11-2 combines with J gene TRBJ2-2; a weak D match, TRBD2 (5 bases). The length of the CDR3 is 14 residues. The germline CDR1 and CDR2 sequences are SGHAT and FQNNGV. Trimming stripped 6 bases from V and 6 bases from J, with 14 bases between. The CDR3 is CASSQEGVAGELFF. CDR3 nucleotide sequence: TGTGCCAGCAGTCAAGAGGGTGTAGCCGGGGAGCTGTTTTTT.

At least ten counts were recorded for this clonotype. This chain links TRBV3-1 with TRBJ2-7; D may be TRBD1 or TRBD2 (6 bases each). Trimming took off 0 bases at V and 1 base at J, with 13 bases between the two ends. The germline V gene encodes CDR1 LGHDT and CDR2 YNNKEL (reference sequence). The CDR3 runs 16 residues. The CDR3 DNA follows: TGTGCCAGCAGCCAAGACGTAGGCGGGACATCCTACGAGCAGTACTTC. Protein sequence: CASSQDVGGTSYEQYF.

This clonotype was found many times. The chain has TRBV19 and TRBJ1-5, with 7 bases lining up with TRBD1. J was trimmed by 5 bases and V by 6 bases; bases with no gene match: 16. The CDR3 covers 17 residues. Germline-derived CDR1 and CDR2 are LNHDA and SQIVND (reference sequence). CDR3 sequence: CASSPGQSPFGDQPQHF. For the CDR3, the DNA is TGTGCCAGTAGCCCGGGACAGTCACCCTTCGGGGATCAGCCCCAGCATTTT.

For this clonotype: A much larger clone sits a single nucleotide away, making a read error possible. This chain uses TRBV11-2 with TRBJ2-7; TRBD2 matches 8 bases. Germline CDR1 reads SGHAT; CDR2 reads FQNNGV. CDR3 length equals 15 residues. In DNA form, the CDR3 reads TGTGCCAGCAGCTTAGTAGCGGGGATCTCCTACGGGCAGTACTTC. Translation: CASSLVAGISYGQYF.

Ten or more counts support this clonotype. The chain links TRBV28 to TRBJ1-4; D remains ambiguous. From germline, CDR1 is MDHEN and CDR2 SYDVKM. Between the trimmed V and J ends, which lost 5 bases and 10 bases, there was a span of 23 bases. The CDR3 runs to 16 residues. The CDR3 region has the DNA TGTGCCAGCAGTCCCCCTACGGGGTTGGGGTTGGGAAAACTGTTTTTT. It is translated as CASSPPTGLGLGKLFF. The full variable domain, completed using reference TRBV28 and TRBJ1-4, is DVKVTQSSRYLVKRTGEKVFLECVQDMDHENMFWYRQDPGLGLRLIYFSYDVKMKEKGDIPEGYSVSREKKERFSLILESASTNQTSMYLCASSPPTGLGLGKLFFGSGTQLSVL.

This clonotype was detected ten times or more. The rearrangement joins TRBV11-2 to TRBJ1-2; D unclear. Trimming cost V 6 bases and J 6 bases, with 5 bases left between them. This CDR3 is built from 10 residues. The germline V gene encodes CDR1 SGHAT and CDR2 FQNNGV. The CDR3 is CASRANGYTF. The CDR3 DNA reads as TGTGCCAGCAGAGCCAATGGCTACACCTTC.

This clonotype has only a few counts. V gene TRBV30 combines with J gene TRBJ2-3; D unresolved. The CDR3 extends over 15 amino acids. Trimming left V 6 bases short and J 2 bases short, with 18 bases between. The germline gives CDR1 GTSNPN, CDR2 SVGIG (reference sequence). The CDR3 DNA is TGTGCCTGCTCCTATATGAGTTTATACACAGATACGCAGTATTTT. This codes for CACSYMSLYTDTQYF.

The CDR3 DNA is TGTGCCAGCGCCAGGGGGGGGAAAAATGAGCAGTTCTTC. Translating gives CASARGGKNEQFF. The chain joins TRBV7-9 to TRBJ2-1; possibly TRBD1 or TRBD2 for D (7 bases each). The CDR3 totals 13 residues. From germline, CDR1 is SEHNR and CDR2 FQNEAQ (reference sequence). Trimming shortened V by 8 bases and J by 7 bases, and 15 bases separated the two germline ends.

This clonotype was counted ten times or more. This chain links TRBV2 with TRBJ2-2; 8 positions agree with TRBD1. Unmatched junction bases numbered 8, after V lost 6 bases and J lost 5 bases. In germline, CDR1 is SNHLY, CDR2 FYNNEI. The CDR3 spans 15 residues. CDR3 sequence reads: CASRRDRGRTGELFF. Written as DNA, the CDR3 is TGTGCCAGCAGGAGAGACAGGGGAAGGACCGGGGAGCTGTTTTTT. The variable domain in full, with the rest retrieved from reference TRBV2 and TRBJ2-2, is EPEVTQTPSHQVTQMGQEVILRCVPISNHLYFYWYRQILGQKVEFLVSFYNNEISEKSEIFDDQFSVERPDGSNFTLKIRSTKLEDSAMYFCASRRDRGRTGELFFGEGSRLTVL.

Only a few counts were recorded for this clonotype. This may be a read error: a much more frequent sequence differs by one nucleotide. The chain is built from TRBV7-9 and TRBJ2-3; D gene ambiguous. The CDR3 sequence is 15 residues long. V lost 3 bases and J lost 1, with 11 bases in between. Germline CDR1 is SEHNR and CDR2 is FQNEAQ (reference sequence). The CDR3 nucleotides are TGTGCCAGCAGCTTCCCCCCCGAGGGCACAGATACGCAGTATTTT. Translation: CASSFPPEGTDTQYF.

This clonotype has more than one count but fewer than ten. The rearrangement uses TRBV24-1 and TRBJ2-5; D not resolved. Deletions cut 5 bases from V and 5 bases from J, with 14 bases between. Germline values: CDR1 KGHDR, CDR2 SFDVKD. The CDR3 has 14 residues. The CDR3 is CATSAGRPLETQYF. The DNA of the CDR3 is TGTGCCACCAGTGCGGGCAGGCCCTTGGAGACCCAGTACTTC.

This clonotype showed up just a few times. The chain has TRBV2 and TRBJ1-2, with 10 bases matching TRBD1. The germline V gene has CDR1 SNHLY and CDR2 FYNNEI. The CDR3 covers 14 residues. V was clipped by 6 bases and J by 3 bases; unmatched bases: 4. The CDR3 is CASRRGTGDYGYTF. CDR3 DNA sequence: TGTGCCAGCAGGCGGGGGACAGGGGACTATGGCTACACCTTC. The full variable domain, completed using reference TRBV2 and TRBJ1-2, is EPEVTQTPSHQVTQMGQEVILRCVPISNHLYFYWYRQILGQKVEFLVSFYNNEISEKSEIFDDQFSVERPDGSNFTLKIRSTKLEDSAMYFCASRRGTGDYGYTFGSGTRLTVV.

This clonotype was detected ten times or more. The chain has TRBV12-3 or TRBV12-4 and TRBJ2-7, with D perhaps matching TRBD1 (6 bases). This CDR3 has 18 amino acids. V lost 1 base and J 2 bases, leaving 21 bases between the germline ends. The CDR3 spells CASSLDVREYRGTYEQYF. CDR3 coding DNA: TGTGCCAGCAGTTTAGATGTTCGAGAGTATAGGGGGACCTACGAGCAGTACTTC.

The sample holds many counts of this clonotype. CDR3 bases: TGTGCCAGCAGCGTAGCTGGGTTGGGTCAGCCCCAGCATTTT. Amino acid sequence: CASSVAGLGQPQHF. The V gene is TRBV9, the J gene TRBJ1-5, with D unclear. The length of the CDR3 is 14 residues. The V gene's germline CDR1 is SGDLS and CDR2 YYNGEE. V was cut by 0 bases and J by 6 bases, with 10 bases left in between. Filled out from reference TRBV9 and TRBJ1-5, the complete variable domain reads DSGVTQTPKHLITATGQRVTLRCSPRSGDLSVYWYQQSLDQGLQFLIQYYNGEERAKGNILERFSAQQFPDLHSELNLSSLELGDSALYFCASSVAGLGQPQHFGDGTRLSIL.

Ten or more counts support this clonotype. The genes are TRBV20-1 and TRBJ1-5; 7 nucleotides match TRBD1. The J segment lost 4 bases and the V segment lost 1 base, leaving 7 bases of the junction unmatched. This CDR3 region has 15 residues. Germline V gives CDR1 DFQATT, CDR2 SNEGSKA (reference sequence). The CDR3: CSARVGGAGNQPQHF. For the CDR3, the DNA is TGCAGTGCTAGAGTAGGGGGCGCGGGTAATCAGCCCCAGCATTTT.

This clonotype was picked up many times. J is TRBJ2-7 and V is TRBV5-1; 10 positions agree with TRBD2. Germline CDR1 is SGHRS and CDR2 is YFSETQ. This CDR3 spans 14 amino acids. V gave up 7 bases and J gave up 0 bases; unmatched junction bases: 4. The CDR3 sequence: CASSKREGSYEQYF. DNA for the CDR3: TGCGCCAGCTCAAAGCGGGAGGGCTCCTACGAGCAGTACTTC.

The rearrangement links TRBV27 to TRBJ1-5, with D tentatively TRBD1 (5 bases). Germline V gene sequence: CDR1 MNHEY, CDR2 SMNVEV (reference sequence). Trimming took 6 bases from V and 1 from J, leaving 16 bases between them. The CDR3 contains 16 residues. This chain's CDR3 is CASSPTYTGSNQPQHF. For the CDR3, the DNA is TGTGCCAGCAGCCCCACATACACAGGAAGCAATCAGCCCCAGCATTTT.

This clonotype has ten or more counts. The chain is built from TRBV14 and TRBJ2-2; D may be TRBD1 (6 bases). The CDR3 is made up of 13 amino acids. Per germline, CDR1 SGHDN and CDR2 FVKESK. V lost 8 bases and J lost 1, with 8 bases in between. DNA of the CDR3: TGTGCCAGCGGGACATTGAACACCGGGGAGCTGTTTTTT. Residues: CASGTLNTGELFF.

The gene calls are TRBV19 and TRBJ1-4; D remains ambiguous. V was trimmed by 1 base and J by 0 bases, leaving 12 bases between them. This CDR3 has 17 residues. The V gene's germline CDR1 is LNHDA and CDR2 SQIVND (reference sequence). CDR3 protein: CASSIAGLRATNEKLFF. The CDR3 coding sequence is TGTGCCAGTAGTATAGCAGGCTTGAGGGCAACTAATGAAAAACTGTTTTTT.

With respect to this clonotype: This clone may be a read error of a much larger clone one base away. This rearrangement joins TRBV20-1 to TRBJ1-6; D is possibly TRBD1 (6 bases). Germline V gene data show CDR1 as DFQATT and CDR2 as SNEGSKA (reference sequence). The CDR3 has 14 residues. The germline V and J ends were trimmed by 3 bases and 10 bases, with 16 bases remaining between them. The chain's CDR3 is CSASLQTGRSPLHF. The CDR3 DNA is TGCAGTGCTAGTCTACAAACAGGGAGGTCACCCCTCCACTTT.